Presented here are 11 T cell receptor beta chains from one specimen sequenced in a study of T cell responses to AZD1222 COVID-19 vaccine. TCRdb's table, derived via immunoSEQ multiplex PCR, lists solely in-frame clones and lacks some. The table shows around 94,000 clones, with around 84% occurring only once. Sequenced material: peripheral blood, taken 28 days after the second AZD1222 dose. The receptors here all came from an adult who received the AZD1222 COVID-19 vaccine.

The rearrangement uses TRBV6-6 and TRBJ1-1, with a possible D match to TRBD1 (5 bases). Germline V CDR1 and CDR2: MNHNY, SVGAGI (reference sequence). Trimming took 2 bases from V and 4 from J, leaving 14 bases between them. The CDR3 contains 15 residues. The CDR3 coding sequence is TGTGCCAGCAGTTACCCGTTGGGGGACCTCACTGAAGCTTTCTTT. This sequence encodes CASSYPLGDLTEAFF.

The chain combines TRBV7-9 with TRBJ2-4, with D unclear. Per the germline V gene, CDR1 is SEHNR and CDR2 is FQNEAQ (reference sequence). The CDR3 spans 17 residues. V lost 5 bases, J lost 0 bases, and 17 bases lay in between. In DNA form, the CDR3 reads TGTGCCAGCAGCCCGAGCGCGAGAAGTCTAGCCAAAAACATTCAGTACTTC. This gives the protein CASSPSARSLAKNIQYF.

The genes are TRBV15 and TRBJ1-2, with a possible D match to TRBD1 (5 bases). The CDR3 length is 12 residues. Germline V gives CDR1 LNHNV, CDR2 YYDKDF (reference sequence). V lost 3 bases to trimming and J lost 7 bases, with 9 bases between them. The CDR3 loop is CATSRTDGGYTF. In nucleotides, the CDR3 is TGTGCCACCAGCAGGACAGACGGTGGCTACACCTTC.

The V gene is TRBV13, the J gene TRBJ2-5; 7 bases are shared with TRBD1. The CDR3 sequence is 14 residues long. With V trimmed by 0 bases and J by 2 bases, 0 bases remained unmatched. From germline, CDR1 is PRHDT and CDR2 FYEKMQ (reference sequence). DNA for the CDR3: TGTGCCAGCAGCTTAGGGGGACAGCAAGAGACCCAGTACTTC. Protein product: CASSLGGQQETQYF.

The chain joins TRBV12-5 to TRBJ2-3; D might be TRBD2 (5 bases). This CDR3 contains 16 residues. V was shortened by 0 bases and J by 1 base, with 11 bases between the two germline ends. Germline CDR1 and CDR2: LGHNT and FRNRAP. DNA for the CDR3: TGTGCTAGTGGTTTGGTAACGGGGAGTGGCACAGATACGCAGTATTTT. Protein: CASGLVTGSGTDTQYF.

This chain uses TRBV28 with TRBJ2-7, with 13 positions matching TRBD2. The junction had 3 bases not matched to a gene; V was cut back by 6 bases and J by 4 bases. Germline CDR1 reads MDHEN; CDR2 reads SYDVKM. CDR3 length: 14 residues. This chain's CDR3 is CASRETSGRYEQYF. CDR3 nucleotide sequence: TGTGCCAGCAGGGAGACTAGCGGGAGGTACGAGCAGTACTTC. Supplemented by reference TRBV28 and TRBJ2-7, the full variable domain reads DVKVTQSSRYLVKRTGEKVFLECVQDMDHENMFWYRQDPGLGLRLIYFSYDVKMKEKGDIPEGYSVSREKKERFSLILESASTNQTSMYLCASRETSGRYEQYFGPGTRLTVT.

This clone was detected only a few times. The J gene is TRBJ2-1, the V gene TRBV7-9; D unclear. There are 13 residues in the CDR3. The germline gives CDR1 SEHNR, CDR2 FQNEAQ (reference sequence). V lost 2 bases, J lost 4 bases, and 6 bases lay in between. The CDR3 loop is CASSLSRYNEQFF. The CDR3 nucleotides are TGTGCCAGCAGCTTAAGTAGATACAATGAGCAGTTCTTC.

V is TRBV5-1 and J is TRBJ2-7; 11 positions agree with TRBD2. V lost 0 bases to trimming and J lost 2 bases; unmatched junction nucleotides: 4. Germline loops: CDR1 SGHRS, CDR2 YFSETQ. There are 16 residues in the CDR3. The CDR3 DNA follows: TGCGCCAGCAGCTTGGAGGGTAGCGGGGGGGCCTACGAGCAGTACTTC. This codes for CASSLEGSGGAYEQYF.

CDR3 nucleotide sequence: TGTGCCAGCAGGACCCGAAGCGGGAGCGACGAGCAGTACTTC. This translates into CASRTRSGSDEQYF. The rearrangement uses TRBV28 and TRBJ2-7; the match to TRBD2 covers 8 bases. The CDR3 has 14 amino acids. Trimming cost V 6 bases and J 5 bases; bases outside gene matches: 9. The germline CDR1 and CDR2 sequences are MDHEN and SYDVKM. Full variable domain (remainder filled in from reference TRBV28 and TRBJ2-7): DVKVTQSSRYLVKRTGEKVFLECVQDMDHENMFWYRQDPGLGLRLIYFSYDVKMKEKGDIPEGYSVSREKKERFSLILESASTNQTSMYLCASRTRSGSDEQYFGPGTRLTVT.

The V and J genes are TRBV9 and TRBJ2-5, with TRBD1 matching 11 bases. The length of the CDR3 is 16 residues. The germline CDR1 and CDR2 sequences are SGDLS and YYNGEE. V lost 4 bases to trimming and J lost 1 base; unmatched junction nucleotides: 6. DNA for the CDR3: TGTGCCAGCAGCCAAGGGACAGGGGGATCCCAAGAGACCCAGTACTTC. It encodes CASSQGTGGSQETQYF.

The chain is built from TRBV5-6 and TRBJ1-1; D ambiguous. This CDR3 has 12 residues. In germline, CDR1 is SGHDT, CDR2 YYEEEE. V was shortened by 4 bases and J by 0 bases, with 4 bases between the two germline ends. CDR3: CASSVVNTEAFF. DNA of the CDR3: TGTGCCAGCAGCGTTGTGAACACTGAAGCTTTCTTT.